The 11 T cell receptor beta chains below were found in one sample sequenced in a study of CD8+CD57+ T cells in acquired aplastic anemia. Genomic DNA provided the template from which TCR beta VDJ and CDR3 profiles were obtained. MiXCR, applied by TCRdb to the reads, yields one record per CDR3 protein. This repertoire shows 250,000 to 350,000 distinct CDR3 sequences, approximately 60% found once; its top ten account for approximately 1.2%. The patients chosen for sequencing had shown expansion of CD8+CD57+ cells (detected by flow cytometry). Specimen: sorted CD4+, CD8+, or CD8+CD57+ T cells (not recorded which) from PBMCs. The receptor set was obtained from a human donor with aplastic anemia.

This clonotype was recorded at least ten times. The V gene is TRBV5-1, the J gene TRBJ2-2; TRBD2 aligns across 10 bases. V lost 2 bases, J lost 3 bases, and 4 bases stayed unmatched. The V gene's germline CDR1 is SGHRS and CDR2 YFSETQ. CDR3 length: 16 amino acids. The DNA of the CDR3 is TGCGCCAGCAGCTTCCTAGCGGGAGTGGACACCGGGGAGCTGTTTTTT. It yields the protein CASSFLAGVDTGELFF.

CDR3 amino acids: CASSIRLNNSPLHF. The CDR3 DNA follows: TGTGCCAGTAGTATTCGACTAAATAATTCACCCCTCCACTTT. The chain uses TRBV19 and TRBJ1-6; D gene ambiguous. Germline V gene data show CDR1 as LNHDA and CDR2 as SQIVND (reference sequence). The V end lost 3 bases, the J end lost 5 bases, and 8 bases lay between the germline ends. The CDR3 covers 14 residues.

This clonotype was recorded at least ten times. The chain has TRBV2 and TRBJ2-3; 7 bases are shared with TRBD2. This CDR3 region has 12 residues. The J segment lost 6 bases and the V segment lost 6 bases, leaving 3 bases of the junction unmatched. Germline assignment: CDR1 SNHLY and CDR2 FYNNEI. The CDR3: CASRTGGDTQYF. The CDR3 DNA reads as TGTGCCAGCAGGACCGGGGGGGATACGCAGTATTTT.

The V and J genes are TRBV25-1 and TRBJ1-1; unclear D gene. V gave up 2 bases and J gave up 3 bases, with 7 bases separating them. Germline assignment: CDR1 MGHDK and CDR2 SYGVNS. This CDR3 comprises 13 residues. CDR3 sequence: CASSEVEHTEAFF. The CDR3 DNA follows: TGTGCCAGCAGTGAAGTGGAACACACTGAAGCTTTCTTT.

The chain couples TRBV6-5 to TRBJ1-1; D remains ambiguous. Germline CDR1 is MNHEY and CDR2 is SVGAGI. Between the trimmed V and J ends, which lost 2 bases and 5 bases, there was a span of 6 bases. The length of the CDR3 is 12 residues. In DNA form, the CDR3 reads TGTGCCAGCAGTTACCACGGTACTGAAGCTTTCTTT. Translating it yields CASSYHGTEAFF.

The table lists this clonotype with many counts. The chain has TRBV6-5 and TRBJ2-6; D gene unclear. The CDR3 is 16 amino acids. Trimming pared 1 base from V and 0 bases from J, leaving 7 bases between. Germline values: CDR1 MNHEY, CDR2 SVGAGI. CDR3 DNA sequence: TGTGCCAGCAGTTACTGGCGGAACTCTGGGGCCAACGTCCTGACTTTC. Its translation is CASSYWRNSGANVLTF.

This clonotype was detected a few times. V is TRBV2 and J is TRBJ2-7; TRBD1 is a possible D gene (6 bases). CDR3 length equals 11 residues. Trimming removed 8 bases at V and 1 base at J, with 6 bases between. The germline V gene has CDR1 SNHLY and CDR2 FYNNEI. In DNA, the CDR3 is TGTGCCAGCGGGACATCCTACGAGCAGTACTTC. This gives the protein CASGTSYEQYF. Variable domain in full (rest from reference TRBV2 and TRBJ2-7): EPEVTQTPSHQVTQMGQEVILRCVPISNHLYFYWYRQILGQKVEFLVSFYNNEISEKSEIFDDQFSVERPDGSNFTLKIRSTKLEDSAMYFCASGTSYEQYFGPGTRLTVT.

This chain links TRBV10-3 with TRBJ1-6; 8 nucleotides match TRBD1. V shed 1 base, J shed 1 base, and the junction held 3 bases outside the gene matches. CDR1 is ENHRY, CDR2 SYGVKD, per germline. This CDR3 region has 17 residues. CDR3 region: CAISEWQGASYNSPLHF. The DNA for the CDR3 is TGTGCCATCAGTGAGTGGCAGGGGGCTTCCTATAATTCACCCCTCCACTTT.

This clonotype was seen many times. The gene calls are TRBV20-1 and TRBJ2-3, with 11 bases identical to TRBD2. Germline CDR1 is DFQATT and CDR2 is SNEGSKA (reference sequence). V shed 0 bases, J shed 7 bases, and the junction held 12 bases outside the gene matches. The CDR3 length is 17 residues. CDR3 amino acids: CSARDPLLAGGEYTQYF. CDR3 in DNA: TGCAGTGCTAGAGATCCCCTCTTAGCGGGAGGGGAGTATACGCAGTATTTT.

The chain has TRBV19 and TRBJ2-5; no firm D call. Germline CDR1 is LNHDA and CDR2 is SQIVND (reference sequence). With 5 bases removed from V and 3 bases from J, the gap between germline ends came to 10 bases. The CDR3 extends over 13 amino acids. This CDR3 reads CASSPNTKETQYF. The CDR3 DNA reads TGTGCCAGTAGTCCCAATACTAAAGAGACCCAGTACTTC.

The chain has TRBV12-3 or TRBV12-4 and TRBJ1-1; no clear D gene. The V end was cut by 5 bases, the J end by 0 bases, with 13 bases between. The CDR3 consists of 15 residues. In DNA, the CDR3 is TGTGCCAGCAGTATTTCTGACTGGCTGAACACTGAAGCTTTCTTT. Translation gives CASSISDWLNTEAFF.